The 14 T cell receptor beta chains below all came from one sample that was sequenced in a study of Ad26.COV2.S vaccination and SARS-CoV-2 variants. The protocol was immunoSEQ multiplex PCR, while the TCRdb copy is restricted to in-frame clones and leaves out a portion. The table records some 500,000 clones, 89% of them present only once. The treatment denotes: over 15 received Ad26.COV2.S at low or high dose, single or two shots; about 5 received placebo; per-sample allocation not given. Repertoires come from day 63 after the first vaccine or placebo injection. This specimen consisted of peripheral blood, obtained in a trial of Ad26.COV2.S vaccine versus placebo. These receptors all come from a person between 18 and 65 years old who received the Ad26.COV2.S COVID-19 vaccine or a placebo.

The chain combines TRBV20-1 with TRBJ2-7; TRBD1 matches at 9 bases. Trimming at V came to 5 bases and at J to 6 bases, leaving 2 bases not matched to a gene. This CDR3 is 11 amino acids long. Germline CDR1 and CDR2: DFQATT and SNEGSKA (reference sequence). The CDR3, as DNA: TGCAGTGCTGGGACAGGGTTCGAGCAGTACTTC. This sequence encodes CSAGTGFEQYF.

This clone was found once. This chain joins TRBV3-1 (or the pseudogene TRBV3-2) and TRBJ1-2; perhaps TRBD1 as D (5 bases). V lost 4 bases to trimming and J lost 4 bases, with 19 bases between them. CDR1 LGHDT and CDR2 YNNKEL come from the germline V gene (reference sequence). CDR3 size: 16 residues. The CDR3 DNA reads as TGTGCCAGCAGCCCTCAAGGGTTGGGGGGAGGCTATGGCTACACCTTC. Protein: CASSPQGLGGGYGYTF.

The rearrangement links TRBV7-9 to TRBJ2-4, with TRBD2 matching over 9 bases. The CDR3 is made up of 19 amino acids. Germline V gene data show CDR1 as SEHNR and CDR2 as FQNEAQ (reference sequence). V dropped 3 bases and J dropped 0; count of bases not matched to a gene: 12. DNA of the CDR3: TGTGCCAGCAGCTTTTCCCCGCTAGCGGGATTCCTAGCCAAAAACATTCAGTACTTC. It yields the protein CASSFSPLAGFLAKNIQYF.

The chain combines TRBV19 with TRBJ2-3, with D perhaps matching TRBD1 (6 bases). Per germline, CDR1 LNHDA and CDR2 SQIVND (reference sequence). With 3 bases removed from V and 4 bases from J, the gap between germline ends came to 14 bases. The CDR3 contains 15 residues. The CDR3 protein is CASSIELTGPDTQYF. The CDR3 DNA is TGTGCCAGTAGTATCGAGTTGACAGGCCCAGATACGCAGTATTTT.

J is TRBJ2-2 and V is TRBV5-1; TRBD2 matches 11 bases. The J segment lost 4 bases and the V segment lost 4 bases, leaving 6 bases of the junction unmatched. The CDR3 covers 16 residues. CDR1 and CDR2 from the germline V gene are SGHRS and YFSETQ. The CDR3 region is CASSGTSGSTTGELFF. CDR3 nucleotide sequence: TGCGCCAGCAGCGGTACTAGCGGGAGTACCACCGGGGAGCTGTTTTTT.

The rearrangement uses TRBV18 and TRBJ2-7, with D perhaps matching TRBD2 (7 bases). Per germline, CDR1 KGHSH and CDR2 LQKENI. The CDR3 runs to 14 residues. The ends were cut back, 3 bases at V and 2 bases at J, with 11 bases in the middle. As DNA, the CDR3 is TGTGCCAGCTCACCTGGGGGGGCGGCCTACGAGCAGTACGTC. Encoded protein: CASSPGGAAYEQYV.

The chain links TRBV5-3 to TRBJ2-1, with D perhaps TRBD1 (6 bases). TRBV5-3 is an ORF for which the function is uncertain. The V end was cut by 4 bases, the J end by 5 bases, with 22 bases between. The CDR3 sequence is 17 residues long. The CDR3 region is CARSTVWCPGDDNEQFF. CDR3 nucleotides: TGTGCCAGAAGCACAGTTTGGTGTCCAGGGGATGACAATGAGCAGTTCTTC.

This chain uses TRBV25-1 with TRBJ1-5; 7 bases are shared with TRBD1. In germline, CDR1 is MGHDK, CDR2 SYGVNS. The V gene end was trimmed by 3 bases and the J gene end by 2 bases; junction bases not matched to a gene: 7. The CDR3 spans 16 residues. The CDR3: CASSDGDSMGNQPQHF. CDR3 coding DNA: TGTGCCAGCAGTGATGGGGACAGTATGGGCAATCAGCCCCAGCATTTT.

Notes on this clone: Other nucleotide sequences in the sample specify the same CDR3. V and J are TRBV19 and TRBJ1-2; no reliable D call. In germline, CDR1 is LNHDA, CDR2 SQIVND (reference sequence). The CDR3 loop spans 13 amino acids. The V gene lost 0 bases and the J gene lost 4 bases, with 6 bases spanning the gap. The DNA for the CDR3 is TGTGCCAGTAGTATAGACGGAGTCTATGGCTACACCTTC. It is translated as CASSIDGVYGYTF.

CDR3 in amino acids: CASSKDSGSPYEQYV. The CDR3, as DNA: TGCGCCAGCAGCAAAGATAGCGGGAGCCCCTACGAGCAGTACGTC. V usage is TRBV5-1 and J usage is TRBJ2-7, with 9 bases matching TRBD2. Trimming at V came to 4 bases and at J to 2 bases, leaving 7 bases not matched to a gene. The length of the CDR3 is 15 residues. CDR1 and CDR2 from the germline V gene are SGHRS and YFSETQ.

In DNA form, the CDR3 reads TGTGCCAGCAGAAACCATGGAAGGACAGGGGGCACTGGTTCACCCCTCCACTTT. Residues: CASRNHGRTGGTGSPLHF. V usage is TRBV4-2 and J usage is TRBJ1-6, with TRBD1 identical over 11 bases. Unmatched junction bases numbered 16, after V lost 6 bases and J lost 9 bases. Per the germline V gene, CDR1 is LGHNA and CDR2 is YNFKEQ. CDR3 length equals 18 residues.

The genes are TRBV7-2 and TRBJ1-1, with TRBD1 matching over 8 bases. V lost 2 bases and J lost 4; bases outside the gene matches: 3. The germline V gene has CDR1 SGHTA and CDR2 FQGNSA. This CDR3 region has 14 residues. The CDR3: CASSLTGGGTEAFF. For the CDR3, the DNA is TGTGCCAGCAGCTTAACAGGGGGTGGCACTGAAGCTTTCTTT.

The sample holds one count of this clone. The chain combines TRBV28 with TRBJ2-7; TRBD1 matches 10 bases. V gave up 5 bases and J gave up 3 bases; unmatched junction bases: 4. Germline CDR1 and CDR2: MDHEN and SYDVKM. CDR3 length: 14 amino acids. CDR3 sequence reads: CASSDGTGDYEQYF. The CDR3 bases are TGTGCCAGCAGTGACGGGACAGGGGACTACGAGCAGTACTTC.

The chain carries TRBV28 and TRBJ1-1; 7 nucleotides match TRBD1. With V trimmed by 5 bases and J by 7 bases, 13 bases remained unmatched. In germline, CDR1 is MDHEN, CDR2 SYDVKM. The CDR3 runs 15 residues. In DNA form, the CDR3 reads TGTGCCAGCAGTCCGGGGGGGACAGAAGGATTTGAAGCTTTCTTT. Its protein product is CASSPGGTEGFEAFF.